Below, 6 T cell receptor beta chains from the same sample are listed, as sequenced in a study of T-cell memory formation after mild COVID-19 (dated by TCRdb to about 2021). Receptor amplification or capture employed 5' RACE. This sample was sequenced with an Illumina NovaSeq 6000. TCRdb applied fastp at Q25 and MiXCR to the public reads, then kept only in-frame beta chains. Rows matching on CDR3 protein sequence are summarized as one entry with the most common DNA and genes. The sample table contains almost 350,000 distinct CDR3 sequences; only one count was recorded for 20% to 25% of them. 20% to 25% of the sample is taken by the ten largest. The sequenced sample consisted of PBMCs or a T cell subset sorted from them (not recorded which). The receptor set was obtained from a man aged 18 to 29 who had mild COVID-19 (a few samples of this study predate the infection). The sample titles of this study are shuffled in the database, so cell type and time point are left out; the donor was told from shared clones.

This clonotype occurred a few times. The DNA of the CDR3 is TGCAGTGCTAGCACCGGGCAGGTCACTGAAGCTTTCTTT. This translates into CSASTGQVTEAFF. The chain is built from TRBV20-1 and TRBJ1-1; D is uncertain. The germline V gene has CDR1 DFQATT and CDR2 SNEGSKA (reference sequence). V was pared by 3 bases and J by 4 bases, with 12 bases between. The CDR3 has 13 residues.

The rearrangement uses TRBV5-1 and TRBJ2-3; a possible D gene is TRBD1 (6 bases). Germline V CDR1 and CDR2: SGHRS, YFSETQ. This CDR3 is 16 amino acids long. V was pared by 0 bases and J by 0 bases, with 11 bases between. CDR3 DNA sequence: TGCGCCAGCAGCTTGGCCGGACAGCCTAGCACAGATACGCAGTATTTT. It specifies CASSLAGQPSTDTQYF. The variable domain in full, with the rest retrieved from reference TRBV5-1 and TRBJ2-3, is KAGVTQTPRYLIKTRGQQVTLSCSPISGHRSVSWYQQTPGQGLQFLFEYFSETQRNKGNFPGRFSGRQFSNSRSEMNVSTLELGDSALYLCASSLAGQPSTDTQYFGPGTRLTVL.

This rearrangement joins TRBV6-6 to TRBJ1-1; D gene unclear. CDR1 is MNHNY and CDR2 is SVGAGI in the germline V gene (reference sequence). V was shortened by 6 bases and J by 8 bases, with 10 bases between the two germline ends. There are 11 residues in the CDR3. The CDR3 reads CASSQRGEAFF. The DNA for the CDR3 is TGTGCCAGCAGCCAGAGAGGAGAAGCTTTCTTT.

This clonotype was seen a handful of times. This sequence joins TRBV18 and TRBJ1-6; D ambiguous. Germline CDR1 reads KGHSH; CDR2 reads LQKENI. V was pared by 2 bases and J by 6 bases, with 11 bases between. The CDR3 runs to 15 residues. CDR3 amino acids: CASSPGPLLNSPLHF. As DNA, the CDR3 is TGTGCCAGCTCACCAGGGCCGCTTCTTAATTCACCCCTCCACTTT.

This clonotype occurred a few times. CDR3: CASSSGTGPYEQYF. The CDR3 nucleotides are TGTGCCAGCTCCTCCGGGACAGGGCCCTACGAGCAGTACTTC. This sequence joins TRBV18 and TRBJ2-7; 9 bases align to TRBD1. Germline assignment: CDR1 KGHSH and CDR2 LQKENI. The CDR3 has 14 residues. V lost 6 bases to trimming and J lost 2 bases; unmatched junction nucleotides: 5.

CDR3 amino acids: CASSLSDRGNQPQHF. The CDR3 DNA is TGTGCCAGCAGCTTGAGCGACAGGGGCAATCAGCCCCAGCATTTT. The chain recombines TRBV5-5 with TRBJ1-5; 7 bases map to TRBD1. CDR3 length: 15 amino acids. V gave up 1 base and J gave up 2 bases; unmatched junction bases: 3. The germline gives CDR1 SGHKS, CDR2 YYEKEE (reference sequence).